Listed below are T cell receptor beta chains from one sample, sequenced in a study of blood T cell repertoires in COVID-19. Clones were sequenced by immunoSEQ multiplex PCR, and TCRdb holds only the in-frame ones, with some missing. Of 320,000 or so clones in the sample, 85% were seen once. The specimen was PBMCs or T cells enriched from blood (not recorded which). The receptors were sampled from a woman aged 25 to 45 who had been exposed to COVID-19. The CDR3 runs from the conserved cysteine through the conserved F or W. A D gene is named only where the DNA matches it firmly. Size tells how often a clone was seen (once, few, many) or the class of an expanded clone, and some rows leave it out.

D: .; V: TRBV30; J: TRBJ1-1; size: .; DNA: TGTGCCGTAAACGCACCCGGTATTTCTGAAGCTTTCTTT; CDR3: CAVNAPGISEAFF
D: .; V: TRBV25-1; J: TRBJ1-1; size: .; DNA: TGTGCCAGCAGTGGGAGCGGGGGTTACACTGAAGCTTTCTTT; CDR3: CASSGSGGYTEAFF
D: TRBD2; V: TRBV7-9; J: TRBJ2-7; size: .; DNA: TGTGCCAGCAGCTCGGACGCTAGCGGTGCCTACGAGCAGTACTTC; CDR3: CASSSDASGAYEQYF
D: TRBD2; V: TRBV30; J: TRBJ2-1; size: few; DNA: TGTGCCTGGAGAGCAGCGGGAGGGGTTCAGTCCTACAATGAGCAGTTCTTC; CDR3: CAWRAAGGVQSYNEQFF
D: TRBD1; V: TRBV2; J: TRBJ2-5; size: .; DNA: TGTGCCAGCAGAAGGGGGCAGGAGACCCAGTACTTC; CDR3: CASRRGQETQYF
D: .; V: TRBV12-3/TRBV12-4; J: TRBJ1-2; size: .; DNA: TGTGCCAGCAGCCCAGGCAGGATAAATGGCTACACCTTC; CDR3: CASSPGRINGYTF
D: TRBD2; V: TRBV19; J: TRBJ2-5; size: once; DNA: TGTGCCACCAGACGCACTAGCGGGGGACAACAAGAGACCCAGTACTTC; CDR3: CATRRTSGGQQETQYF
D: .; V: TRBV4-1; J: TRBJ1-6; size: .; DNA: TGCGCCAGCAGCCAAGTAGTAGGTCAGGGTAATTCACCCCTCCACTTT; CDR3: CASSQVVGQGNSPLHF
D: TRBD1; V: TRBV18; J: TRBJ1-5; size: .; DNA: TGTGCCAGCTCACCTGGGACAGATCAGCCCCAGCATTTT; CDR3: CASSPGTDQPQHF
D: .; V: TRBV5-4; J: TRBJ1-2; size: .; DNA: TGTGCCAGCAGCTTGGTAGGACAGACCCTCTATGGCTACACCTTC; CDR3: CASSLVGQTLYGYTF
D: TRBD2; V: TRBV28; J: TRBJ2-1; size: .; DNA: TGTGCCAGCAGTTCCTTAGCGGGAGGTTCAAGCTCCTACAATGAGCAGTTCTTC; CDR3: CASSSLAGGSSSYNEQFF
D: .; V: TRBV12-5; J: TRBJ2-1; size: .; DNA: TGTGCTAGTGGTTTGGCAACTAGAGGGCCATATGAGCAGTTCTTC; CDR3: CASGLATRGPYEQFF
D: .; V: TRBV28; J: TRBJ1-1; size: .; DNA: TGTGCCAGCAGGTTAGGGGTGAGCGGGGGAGCTTTCTTT; CDR3: CASRLGVSGGAFF